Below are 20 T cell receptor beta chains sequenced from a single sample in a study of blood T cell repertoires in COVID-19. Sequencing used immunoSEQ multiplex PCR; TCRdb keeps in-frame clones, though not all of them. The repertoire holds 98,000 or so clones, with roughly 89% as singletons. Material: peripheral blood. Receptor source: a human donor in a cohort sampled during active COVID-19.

CDR3 in DNA: TGTGCCAGTAGTATAGATCCCGGGGGTGCCAATGAGCAGTTCTTC. Translated: CASSIDPGGANEQFF. The chain couples TRBV19 to TRBJ2-1, with D perhaps TRBD2 (6 bases). The V end was cut by 0 bases, the J end by 6 bases, with 12 bases between. Germline V lookup: CDR1 LNHDA, CDR2 SQIVND (reference sequence). This CDR3 has 15 residues.

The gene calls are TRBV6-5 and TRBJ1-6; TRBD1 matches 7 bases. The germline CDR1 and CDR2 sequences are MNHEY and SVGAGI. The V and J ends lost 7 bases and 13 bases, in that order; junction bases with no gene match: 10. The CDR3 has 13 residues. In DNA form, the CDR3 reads TGTGCCAGCATACAGGGGCTTAAGGATCCCCTCCACTTT. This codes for CASIQGLKDPLHF.

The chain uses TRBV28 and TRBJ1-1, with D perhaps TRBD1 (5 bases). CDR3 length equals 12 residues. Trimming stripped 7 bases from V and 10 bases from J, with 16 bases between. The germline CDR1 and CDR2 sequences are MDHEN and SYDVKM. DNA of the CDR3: TGTGCCAGCACAAACAGGCCCCAGGGAGCTTTCTTT. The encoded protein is CASTNRPQGAFF.

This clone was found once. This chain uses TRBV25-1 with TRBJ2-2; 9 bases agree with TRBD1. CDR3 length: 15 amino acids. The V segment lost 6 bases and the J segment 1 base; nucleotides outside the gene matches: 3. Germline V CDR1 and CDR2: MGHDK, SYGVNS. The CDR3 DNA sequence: TGTGCCAGCAGCCCGGGACAGGGGAACACCGGGGAGCTGTTTTTT. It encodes CASSPGQGNTGELFF.

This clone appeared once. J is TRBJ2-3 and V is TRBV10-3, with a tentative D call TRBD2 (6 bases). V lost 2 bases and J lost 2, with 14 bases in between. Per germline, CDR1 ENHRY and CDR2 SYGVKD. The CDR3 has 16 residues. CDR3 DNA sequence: TGTGCCATCAGTGAGAGGGGACTTCTAAACACAGATACGCAGTATTTT. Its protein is CAISERGLLNTDTQYF.

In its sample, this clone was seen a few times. The CDR3 nucleotides read TGTGCCAGCAGTTCGGACAGGGGGCTTGGCTACACCTTC. Translation: CASSSDRGLGYTF. The chain carries TRBV12-3 or TRBV12-4 and TRBJ1-2; 11 bases fit TRBD1. V gave up 4 bases and J gave up 7 bases; unmatched junction bases: 2. The CDR3 consists of 13 residues.

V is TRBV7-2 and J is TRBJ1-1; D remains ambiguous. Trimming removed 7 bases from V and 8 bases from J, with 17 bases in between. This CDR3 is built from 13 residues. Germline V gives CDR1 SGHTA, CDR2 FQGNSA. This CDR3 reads CASTLRAGGEAFF. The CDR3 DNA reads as TGTGCCAGCACCCTTCGAGCAGGAGGGGAAGCTTTCTTT. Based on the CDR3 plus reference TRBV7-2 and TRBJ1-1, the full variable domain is GAGVSQSPSNKVTEKGKDVELRCDPISGHTALYWYRQSLGQGLEFLIYFQGNSAPDKSGLPSDRFSAERTGGSVSTLTIQRTQQEDSAVYLCASTLRAGGEAFFGQGTRLTVV.

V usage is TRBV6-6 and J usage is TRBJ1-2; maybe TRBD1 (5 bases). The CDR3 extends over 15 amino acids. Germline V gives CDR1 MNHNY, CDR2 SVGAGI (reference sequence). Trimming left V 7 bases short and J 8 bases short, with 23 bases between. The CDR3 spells CASTPPGTGGRGYTF. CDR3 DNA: TGTGCCAGCACTCCCCCTGGCACCGGGGGTAGGGGCTACACCTTC.

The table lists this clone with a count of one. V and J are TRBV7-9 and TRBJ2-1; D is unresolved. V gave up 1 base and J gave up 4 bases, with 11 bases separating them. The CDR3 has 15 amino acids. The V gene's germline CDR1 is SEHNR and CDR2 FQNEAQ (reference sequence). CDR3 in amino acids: CASSLGAAYYNEQFF. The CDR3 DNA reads TGTGCCAGCAGCTTAGGGGCAGCCTATTACAATGAGCAGTTCTTC.

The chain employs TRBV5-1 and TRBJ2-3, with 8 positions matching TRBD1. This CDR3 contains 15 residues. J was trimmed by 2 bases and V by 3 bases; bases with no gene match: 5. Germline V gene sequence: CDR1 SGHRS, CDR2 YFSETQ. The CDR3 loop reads CASSSLRGPTDTQYF. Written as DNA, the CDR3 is TGCGCCAGCAGCTCACTCAGGGGGCCCACAGATACGCAGTATTTT.

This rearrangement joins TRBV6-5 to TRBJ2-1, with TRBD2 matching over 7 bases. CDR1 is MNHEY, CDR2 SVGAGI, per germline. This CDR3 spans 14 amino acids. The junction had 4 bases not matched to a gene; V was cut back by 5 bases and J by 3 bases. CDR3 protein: CASSIRDYYNEQFF. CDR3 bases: TGTGCCAGCAGTATCCGGGACTACTACAATGAGCAGTTCTTC.

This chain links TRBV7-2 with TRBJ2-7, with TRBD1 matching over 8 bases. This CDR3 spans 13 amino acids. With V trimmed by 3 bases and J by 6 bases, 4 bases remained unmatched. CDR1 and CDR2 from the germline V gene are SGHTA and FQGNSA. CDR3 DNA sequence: TGTGCCAGCAGCTTGGACAGGGCGGGCGAGCAGTACTTC. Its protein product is CASSLDRAGEQYF.

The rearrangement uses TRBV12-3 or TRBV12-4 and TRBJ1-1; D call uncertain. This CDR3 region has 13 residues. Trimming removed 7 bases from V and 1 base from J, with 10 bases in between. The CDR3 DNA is TGTGCCAGCACCCGTACTTGGAACACTGAAGCTTTCTTT. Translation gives CASTRTWNTEAFF.

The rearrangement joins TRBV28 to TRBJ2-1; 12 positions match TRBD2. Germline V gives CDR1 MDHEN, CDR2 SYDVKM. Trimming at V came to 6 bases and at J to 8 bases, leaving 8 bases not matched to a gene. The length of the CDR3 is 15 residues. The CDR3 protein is CASSLGLAGRYEQFF. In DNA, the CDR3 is TGTGCCAGCAGCCTCGGACTAGCGGGAAGGTATGAGCAGTTCTTC.

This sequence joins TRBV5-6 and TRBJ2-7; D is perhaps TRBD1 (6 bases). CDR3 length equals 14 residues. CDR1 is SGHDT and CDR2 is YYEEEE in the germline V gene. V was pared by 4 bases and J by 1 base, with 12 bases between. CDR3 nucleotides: TGTGCCAGCAGCAGAAAGACAGGATCCTACGAGCAGTACTTC. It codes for CASSRKTGSYEQYF.

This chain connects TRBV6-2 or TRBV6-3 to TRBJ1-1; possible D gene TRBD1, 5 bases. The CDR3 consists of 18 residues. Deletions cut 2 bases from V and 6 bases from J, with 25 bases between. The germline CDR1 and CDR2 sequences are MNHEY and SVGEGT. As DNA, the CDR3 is TGTGCCAGCAGTTACAAGTATGGACTGGAGGGGCTGGGCGCTGAAGCTTTCTTT. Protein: CASSYKYGLEGLGAEAFF.

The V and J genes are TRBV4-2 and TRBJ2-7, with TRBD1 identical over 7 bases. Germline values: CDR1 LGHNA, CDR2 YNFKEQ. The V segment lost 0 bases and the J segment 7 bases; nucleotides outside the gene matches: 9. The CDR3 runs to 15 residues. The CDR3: CASSQETGSIREQYF. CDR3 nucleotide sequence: TGTGCCAGCAGCCAAGAGACAGGGTCGATCAGGGAGCAGTACTTC.

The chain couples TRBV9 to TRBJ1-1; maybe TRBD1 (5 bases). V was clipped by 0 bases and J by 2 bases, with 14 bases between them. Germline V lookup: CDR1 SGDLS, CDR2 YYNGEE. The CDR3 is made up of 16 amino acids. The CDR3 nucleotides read TGTGCCAGCAGCGTAGATCCCGGGACTCTCAACACTGAAGCTTTCTTT. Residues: CASSVDPGTLNTEAFF.

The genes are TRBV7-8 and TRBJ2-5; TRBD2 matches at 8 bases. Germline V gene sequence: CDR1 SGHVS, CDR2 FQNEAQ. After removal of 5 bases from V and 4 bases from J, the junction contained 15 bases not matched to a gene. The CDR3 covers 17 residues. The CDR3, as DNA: TGTGCCAGCAGCCGGCCAAACCTCGGACTAGCTCGAGAGACCCAGTACTTC. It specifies CASSRPNLGLARETQYF.

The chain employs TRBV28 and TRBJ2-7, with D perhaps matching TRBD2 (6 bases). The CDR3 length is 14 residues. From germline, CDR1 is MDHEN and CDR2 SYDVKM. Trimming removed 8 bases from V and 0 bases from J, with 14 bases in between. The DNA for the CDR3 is TGTGCCAGCCCGGCGGGACCACCCTCCTACGAGCAGTACTTC. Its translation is CASPAGPPSYEQYF.